The 23 T cell receptor beta chains below were found in one sample sequenced in a study of cytomegalovirus exposure and HLA in healthy donors (dated by TCRdb to about 2017). The library was produced with the immunoSEQ multiplex PCR assay. For the multiplex PCR, a mixture combining 60 forward primers for TCR Vbeta segments and 13 reverse primers for TCR Jbeta segments was used. TCRdb's version of the immuneACCESS table is confined to in-frame rearrangements and falls short of the full clone set. An unresolved V gene accounts for under half of the shortfall where checked; the remainder is of unknown origin. The sample records about 150,000 clones, roughly three quarters of which are singletons. Around 7.2% of the sample is taken by the ten largest. The specimen was PBMCs. The receptors were gathered from a man in his thirties or forties in good health and CMV-seropositive.

The chain has TRBV18 and TRBJ1-2; 7 bases map to TRBD1. This CDR3 comprises 14 residues. V was clipped by 0 bases and J by 6 bases; unmatched bases: 4. CDR1 is KGHSH, CDR2 LQKENI, per germline. The CDR3 region is CASSPPTGRNGYTF. CDR3 bases: TGTGCCAGCTCACCACCGACAGGGAGAAATGGCTACACCTTC.

This rearrangement joins TRBV4-1 to TRBJ1-6; 9 nucleotides agree with TRBD1. CDR3 length: 14 amino acids. V dropped 5 bases and J dropped 7; count of bases not matched to a gene: 3. Germline V CDR1 and CDR2: MGHRA, YSYEKL. CDR3 sequence reads: CASSSGTGNSPLHF. The CDR3 nucleotides are TGCGCCAGCAGCTCCGGGACAGGGAATTCACCCCTCCACTTT.

The V and J genes are TRBV7-2 and TRBJ2-7; 8 positions agree with TRBD1. Looked up from germline, CDR1 is SGHTA and CDR2 is FQGNSA. The CDR3 has 14 amino acids. The trim removed 4 bases at V and 3 bases at J, leaving 5 bases unmatched. The CDR3, as DNA: TGTGCCAGCAGCTCCAGGACAGGGATCTACGAGCAGTACTTC. Translation gives CASSSRTGIYEQYF.

In DNA form, the CDR3 reads TGTGCCAGCAGGCGCGACACCGGGGAGCTGTTTTTT. This sequence encodes CASRRDTGELFF. The V and J genes are TRBV28 and TRBJ2-2; the D is unclear. The V end lost 6 bases, the J end lost 3 bases, and 5 bases lay between the germline ends. CDR1 and CDR2 from the germline V gene are MDHEN and SYDVKM. The CDR3 consists of 12 residues.

This chain connects TRBV28 to TRBJ2-7, with D hard to call. Germline CDR1 reads MDHEN; CDR2 reads SYDVKM. This CDR3 has 13 residues. Trimming stripped 2 bases from V and 0 bases from J, with 5 bases between. The chain's CDR3 is CASSLDTSYEQYF. In DNA, the CDR3 is TGTGCCAGCAGTTTAGACACCTCCTACGAGCAGTACTTC.

The chain has TRBV10-1 and TRBJ2-1; 10 bases line up with TRBD2. The CDR3 is 15 residues long. The ends lost 1 base at V and 10 bases at J; junction bases unmatched: 7. Looked up from germline, CDR1 is WNHNN and CDR2 is SYGVQD (reference sequence). CDR3 in amino acids: CASSEYSSGSKEQFF. The CDR3 nucleotides are TGCGCCAGCAGTGAGTACTCTAGCGGGAGCAAAGAGCAGTTCTTC.

The rearrangement joins TRBV12-5 to TRBJ1-6; 7 bases are a match to TRBD1. This CDR3 is built from 14 residues. The germline CDR1 and CDR2 sequences are LGHNT and FRNRAP. The junction had 6 bases not matched to a gene; V was cut back by 6 bases and J by 7 bases. The CDR3 DNA reads TGTGCTAGTGGCACCGGGACAGAGAATTCACCCCTCCACTTT. Amino acids: CASGTGTENSPLHF.

The rearrangement links TRBV10-3 to TRBJ2-1, with D possibly being TRBD2 (5 bases). Trimming left V 8 bases short and J 2 bases short, with 16 bases between. The CDR3 extends over 15 amino acids. Germline V gives CDR1 ENHRY, CDR2 SYGVKD. The CDR3 sequence is CAICPGVATYNEQFF. Written as DNA, the CDR3 is TGTGCCATCTGCCCTGGGGTAGCGACCTACAATGAGCAGTTCTTC.

The chain recombines TRBV30 with TRBJ1-1, with a possible D match to TRBD1 (6 bases). The germline V gene encodes CDR1 GTSNPN and CDR2 SVGIG (reference sequence). This CDR3 is built from 14 residues. The V and J ends lost 4 bases and 0 bases respectively, with 12 bases between them. As DNA, the CDR3 is TGTGCCTGGACCGGGGACACTCTGAACACTGAAGCTTTCTTT. Residues: CAWTGDTLNTEAFF.

This chain connects TRBV6-6 to TRBJ1-4; D perhaps matches TRBD1 (5 bases). The CDR3 spans 15 residues. V was shortened by 4 bases and J by 2 bases, with 11 bases between the two germline ends. Germline lookup yields CDR1 MNHNY and CDR2 SVGAGI (reference sequence). CDR3 nucleotides: TGTGCCAGCAGTTCATGGACACTTACTAATGAAAAACTGTTTTTT. Its translation is CASSSWTLTNEKLFF.

This rearrangement joins TRBV11-2 to TRBJ2-7; 7 nucleotides align to TRBD2. The V and J ends lost 6 bases and 1 base, in that order; junction bases with no gene match: 9. CDR1 is SGHAT, CDR2 FQNNGV, per germline. The CDR3 has 15 residues. CDR3 region: CASSPASGISYEQYF. CDR3 sequence (DNA): TGTGCCAGCAGTCCAGCCAGCGGGATTTCCTACGAGCAGTACTTC. The full variable domain, its missing parts supplied by reference TRBV11-2 and TRBJ2-7, is EAGVAQSPRYKIIEKRQSVAFWCNPISGHATLYWYQQILGQGPKLLIQFQNNGVVDDSQLPKDRFSAERLKGVDSTLKIQPAKLEDSAVYLCASSPASGISYEQYFGPGTRLTVT.

The genes are TRBV9 and TRBJ1-6, with 7 bases matching TRBD1. There are 16 residues in the CDR3. Looked up from germline, CDR1 is SGDLS and CDR2 is YYNGEE. The J segment lost 10 bases and the V segment lost 0 bases, leaving 10 bases of the junction unmatched. The CDR3 DNA reads TGTGCCAGCAGCGTAGGCCCGACAGGGCCTAGATCACCCCTCCACTTT. Its translation is CASSVGPTGPRSPLHF.

This chain links TRBV15 with TRBJ2-6; D is undetermined. The CDR3 has 17 amino acids. Trimming left V 5 bases short and J 0 bases short, with 14 bases between. The V gene's germline CDR1 is LNHNV and CDR2 YYDKDF (reference sequence). The CDR3 loop is CATSYEASISGANVLTF. The CDR3 coding sequence is TGTGCCACCAGCTACGAGGCATCCATCTCTGGGGCCAACGTCCTGACTTTC.

This clone was seen once. This chain joins TRBV19 and TRBJ1-5; 10 bases are shared with TRBD1. CDR3 length equals 17 residues. Germline CDR1 and CDR2: LNHDA and SQIVND (reference sequence). J lost 6 bases, V lost 0 bases, and 8 bases had no gene match. The chain's CDR3 is CASSIDIRDRGGQPQHF. CDR3 bases: TGTGCCAGTAGTATAGACATCCGGGACAGGGGAGGTCAGCCCCAGCATTTT.

The genes are TRBV5-1 and TRBJ2-7; 8 positions agree with TRBD1. Germline V gene sequence: CDR1 SGHRS, CDR2 YFSETQ. Unmatched junction bases numbered 1, after V lost 0 bases and J lost 2 bases. The CDR3 consists of 14 residues. CDR3 bases: TGCGCCAGCAGCTTGGCACAGGGGGCCTACGAGCAGTACTTC. It is translated as CASSLAQGAYEQYF. Combining the CDR3 with reference TRBV5-1 and TRBJ2-7 gives the whole variable domain KAGVTQTPRYLIKTRGQQVTLSCSPISGHRSVSWYQQTPGQGLQFLFEYFSETQRNKGNFPGRFSGRQFSNSRSEMNVSTLELGDSALYLCASSLAQGAYEQYFGPGTRLTVT.

DNA of the CDR3: TGTGCCAGCAGTGGGCAACTTTCCCTCACAGATACGCAGTATTTT. This sequence encodes CASSGQLSLTDTQYF. The chain couples TRBV5-4 to TRBJ2-3; D is unclear. The CDR3 loop spans 15 amino acids. Trimming removed 5 bases at V and 2 bases at J, with 15 bases between. CDR1 and CDR2 (germline): SGHNT, YYREEE (reference sequence). The full variable domain, completed using reference TRBV5-4 and TRBJ2-3, is ETGVTQSPTHLIKTRGQQVTLRCSSQSGHNTVSWYQQALGQGPQFIFQYYREEENGRGNFPPRFSGLQFPNYSSELNVNALELDDSALYLCASSGQLSLTDTQYFGPGTRLTVL.

This clone is a singleton in its sample. The chain recombines TRBV6-5 with TRBJ1-1, with a tentative D call TRBD1 (5 bases). The germline V gene has CDR1 MNHEY and CDR2 SVGAGI. Deletions cut 4 bases from V and 4 bases from J, with 13 bases between. This CDR3 region has 14 residues. Written as DNA, the CDR3 is TGTGCCAGCAGTTTCGTGGGGCGGAGCACTGAAGCTTTCTTT. Translated, it gives CASSFVGRSTEAFF.

V usage is TRBV19 and J usage is TRBJ2-5; possible D gene TRBD1, 6 bases. V was clipped by 4 bases and J by 3 bases, with 15 bases between them. This CDR3 region has 15 residues. Germline assignment: CDR1 LNHDA and CDR2 SQIVND (reference sequence). The CDR3 region has the DNA TGTGCCAGTAGTAACTCCGGGACACTGAAAGAGACCCAGTACTTC. Encoded protein: CASSNSGTLKETQYF.

This clone was recorded once. The chain has TRBV4-3 and TRBJ1-3, with no clear D. The CDR3 extends over 15 amino acids. Per germline, CDR1 LGHNA and CDR2 YSLEER. V was cut by 0 bases and J by 0 bases, with 6 bases left in between. The CDR3 protein is CASSQDSGSGNTIYF. In nucleotides, the CDR3 is TGCGCCAGCAGCCAAGATTCCGGCTCTGGAAACACCATATATTTT.

The rearrangement uses TRBV7-2 and TRBJ2-1; 8 bases match TRBD1. The CDR3 consists of 13 residues. Germline V gene data show CDR1 as SGHTA and CDR2 as FQGNSA. Losses at the gene ends were 6 bases for V and 8 bases for J; bases not matched to a gene: 6. DNA of the CDR3: TGTGCCAGCAGTTTCGACAGGGGACATGAGCAGTTCTTC. This sequence encodes CASSFDRGHEQFF.

The chain couples TRBV18 to TRBJ2-5, with a possible D match to TRBD2 (6 bases). V lost 3 bases, J lost 5 bases, and 10 bases lay in between. Germline CDR1 is KGHSH and CDR2 is LQKENI. The CDR3 extends over 13 amino acids. CDR3 DNA sequence: TGTGCCAGCTCACCGGCGGGGACGGAGACCCAGTACTTC. This translates into CASSPAGTETQYF.

CDR3 residues: CASSGRGSSYNEQFF. The CDR3 DNA is TGTGCCAGCAGCGGACGGGGTAGCTCCTACAATGAGCAGTTCTTC. The chain combines TRBV11-2 with TRBJ2-1; D may be TRBD2 (5 bases). The CDR3 covers 15 residues. Germline lookup yields CDR1 SGHAT and CDR2 FQNNGV. V was trimmed by 5 bases and J by 0 bases, leaving 11 bases between them.

The rearrangement joins TRBV5-1 to TRBJ1-1, with TRBD1 matching 9 bases. Germline V gene lookup returns CDR1 SGHRS and CDR2 YFSETQ. The junction had 5 bases not matched to a gene; V was cut back by 2 bases and J by 0 bases. This CDR3 comprises 16 residues. For the CDR3, the DNA is TGCGCCAGCAGCTTTGGGACAGGGCTCATGAACACTGAAGCTTTCTTT. Protein sequence: CASSFGTGLMNTEAFF.